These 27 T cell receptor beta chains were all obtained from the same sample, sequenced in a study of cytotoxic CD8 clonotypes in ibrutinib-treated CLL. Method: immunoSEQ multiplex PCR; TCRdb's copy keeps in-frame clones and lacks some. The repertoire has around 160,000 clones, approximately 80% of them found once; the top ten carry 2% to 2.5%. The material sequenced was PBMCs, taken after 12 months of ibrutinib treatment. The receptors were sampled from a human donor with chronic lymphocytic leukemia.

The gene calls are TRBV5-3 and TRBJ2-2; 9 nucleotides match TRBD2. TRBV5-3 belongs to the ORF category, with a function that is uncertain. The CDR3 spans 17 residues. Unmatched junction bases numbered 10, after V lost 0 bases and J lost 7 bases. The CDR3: CARSLDWGTSNGGELFF. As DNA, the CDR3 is TGTGCCAGAAGCTTGGATTGGGGGACTAGCAACGGCGGGGAGCTGTTTTTT.

DNA for the CDR3: TGCGCCAGCAGCTTGGCGACAGGGGCCTACGAGCAGTACTTC. Encoded protein: CASSLATGAYEQYF. The gene calls are TRBV5-1 and TRBJ2-7, with TRBD1 matching over 8 bases. CDR3 size: 14 residues. The V gene's germline CDR1 is SGHRS and CDR2 YFSETQ. Trimming cost V 0 bases and J 2 bases; bases outside gene matches: 1.

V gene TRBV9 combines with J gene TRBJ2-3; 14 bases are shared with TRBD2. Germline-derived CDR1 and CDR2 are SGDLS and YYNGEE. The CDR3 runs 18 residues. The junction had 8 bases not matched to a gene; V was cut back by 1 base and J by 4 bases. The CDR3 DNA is TGTGCCAGCAGCGTAAGCGGACTAGCGGGGGGCATTGCAGATACGCAGTATTTT. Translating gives CASSVSGLAGGIADTQYF.

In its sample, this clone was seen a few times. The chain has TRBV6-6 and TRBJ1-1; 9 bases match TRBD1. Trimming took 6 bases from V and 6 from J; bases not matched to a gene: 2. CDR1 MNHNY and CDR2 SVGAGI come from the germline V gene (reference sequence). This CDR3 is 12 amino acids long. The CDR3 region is CASRRTGAEAFF. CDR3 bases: TGTGCCAGCAGACGGACAGGGGCTGAAGCTTTCTTT.

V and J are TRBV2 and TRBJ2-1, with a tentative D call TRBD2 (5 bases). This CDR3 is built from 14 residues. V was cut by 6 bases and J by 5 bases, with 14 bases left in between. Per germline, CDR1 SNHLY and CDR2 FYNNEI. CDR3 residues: CASREFLANNEQFF. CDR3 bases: TGTGCCAGCAGGGAATTCCTAGCCAACAATGAGCAGTTCTTC.

CDR3 in DNA: TGTGCCAGTAGTAACCAAGACAGGGGGCTCGGCTACACCTTC. It is translated as CASSNQDRGLGYTF. The rearrangement uses TRBV19 and TRBJ1-2, with 10 positions matching TRBD1. The CDR3 extends over 14 amino acids. Germline CDR1 is LNHDA and CDR2 is SQIVND (reference sequence). Trimming at V came to 4 bases and at J to 8 bases, leaving 7 bases not matched to a gene.

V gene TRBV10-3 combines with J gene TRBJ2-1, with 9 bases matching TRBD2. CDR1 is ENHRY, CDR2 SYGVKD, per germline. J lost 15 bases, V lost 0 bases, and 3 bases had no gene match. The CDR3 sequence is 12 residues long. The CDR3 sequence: CAISESAGGPFF. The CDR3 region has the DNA TGTGCCATCAGTGAGTCCGCGGGAGGGCCGTTCTTC.

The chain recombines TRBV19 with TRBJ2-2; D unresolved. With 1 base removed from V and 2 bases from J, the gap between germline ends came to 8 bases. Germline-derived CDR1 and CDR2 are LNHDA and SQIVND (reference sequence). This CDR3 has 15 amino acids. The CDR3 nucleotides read TGTGCCAGTAGTATAGTAGGCATTAACACCGGGGAGCTGTTTTTT. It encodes CASSIVGINTGELFF.

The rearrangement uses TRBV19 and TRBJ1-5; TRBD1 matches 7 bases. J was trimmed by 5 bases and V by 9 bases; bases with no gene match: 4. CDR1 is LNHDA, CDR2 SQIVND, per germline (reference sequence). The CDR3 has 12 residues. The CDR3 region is CASRGGDQPQHF. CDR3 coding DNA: TGTGCCAGCAGGGGGGGGGATCAGCCCCAGCATTTT.

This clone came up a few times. The CDR3 nucleotides are TGTGCCTGGTCAAACAGGGGATTCATGGACACTGAAGCTTTCTTT. Translation gives CAWSNRGFMDTEAFF. The genes are TRBV30 and TRBJ1-1; 7 bases map to TRBD1. This CDR3 spans 15 amino acids. The germline gives CDR1 GTSNPN, CDR2 SVGIG (reference sequence). V lost 5 bases to trimming and J lost 3 bases; unmatched junction nucleotides: 12.

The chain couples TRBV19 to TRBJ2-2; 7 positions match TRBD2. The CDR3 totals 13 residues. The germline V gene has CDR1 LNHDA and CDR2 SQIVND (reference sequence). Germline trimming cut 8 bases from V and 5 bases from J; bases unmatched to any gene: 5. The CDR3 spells CASGRGGTGELFF. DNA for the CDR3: TGTGCCAGTGGTCGGGGAGGGACCGGGGAGCTGTTTTTT.

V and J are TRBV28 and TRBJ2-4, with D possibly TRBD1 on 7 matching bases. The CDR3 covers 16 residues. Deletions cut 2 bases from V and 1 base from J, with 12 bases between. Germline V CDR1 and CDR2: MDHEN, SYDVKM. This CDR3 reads CASSLGGGGAKNIQYF. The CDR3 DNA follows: TGTGCCAGCAGTTTAGGAGGGGGCGGGGCCAAAAACATTCAGTACTTC. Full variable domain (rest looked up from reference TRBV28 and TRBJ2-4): DVKVTQSSRYLVKRTGEKVFLECVQDMDHENMFWYRQDPGLGLRLIYFSYDVKMKEKGDIPEGYSVSREKKERFSLILESASTNQTSMYLCASSLGGGGAKNIQYFGAGTRLSVL.

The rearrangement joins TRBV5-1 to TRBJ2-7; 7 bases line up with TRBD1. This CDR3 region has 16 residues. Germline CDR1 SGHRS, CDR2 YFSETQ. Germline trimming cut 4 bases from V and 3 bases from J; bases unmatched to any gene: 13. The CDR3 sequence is CASSPIDRALLYEQYF. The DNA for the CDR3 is TGCGCCAGCAGCCCCATCGACAGGGCACTGCTCTACGAGCAGTACTTC.

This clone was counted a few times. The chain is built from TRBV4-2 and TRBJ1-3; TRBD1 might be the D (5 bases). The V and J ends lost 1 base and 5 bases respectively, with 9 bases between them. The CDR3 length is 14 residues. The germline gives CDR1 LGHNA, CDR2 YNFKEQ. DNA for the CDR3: TGTGCCAGCAGCCAAGCTGGGACGAGAAACACCATATATTTT. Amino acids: CASSQAGTRNTIYF.

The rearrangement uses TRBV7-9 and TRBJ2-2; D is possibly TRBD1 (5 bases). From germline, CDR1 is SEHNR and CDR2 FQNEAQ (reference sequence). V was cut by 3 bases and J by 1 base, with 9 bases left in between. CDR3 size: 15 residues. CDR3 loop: CASSFRDMNTGELFF. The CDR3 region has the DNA TGTGCCAGCAGCTTCAGGGATATGAACACCGGGGAGCTGTTTTTT. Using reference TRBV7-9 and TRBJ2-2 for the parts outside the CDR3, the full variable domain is DTGVSQNPRHKITKRGQNVTFRCDPISEHNRLYWYRQTLGQGPEFLTYFQNEAQLEKSRLLSDRFSAERPKGSFSTLEIQRTEQGDSAMYLCASSFRDMNTGELFFGEGSRLTVL.

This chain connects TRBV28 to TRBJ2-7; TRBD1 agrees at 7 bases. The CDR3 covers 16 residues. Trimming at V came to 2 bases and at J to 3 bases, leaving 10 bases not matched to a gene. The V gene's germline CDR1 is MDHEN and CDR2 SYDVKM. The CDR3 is CASSLDRDSAYYEQYF. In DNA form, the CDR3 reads TGTGCCAGCAGTTTAGACAGGGACAGTGCATACTACGAGCAGTACTTC.

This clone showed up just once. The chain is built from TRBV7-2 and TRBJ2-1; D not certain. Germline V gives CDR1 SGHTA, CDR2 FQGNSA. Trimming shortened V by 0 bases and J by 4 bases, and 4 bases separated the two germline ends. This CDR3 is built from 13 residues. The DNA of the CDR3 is TGTGCCAGCAGCTTAGCTGAGTACAATGAGCAGTTCTTC. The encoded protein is CASSLAEYNEQFF. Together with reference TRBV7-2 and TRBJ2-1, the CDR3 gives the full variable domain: GAGVSQSPSNKVTEKGKDVELRCDPISGHTALYWYRQSLGQGLEFLIYFQGNSAPDKSGLPSDRFSAERTGGSVSTLTIQRTQQEDSAVYLCASSLAEYNEQFFGPGTRLTVL.

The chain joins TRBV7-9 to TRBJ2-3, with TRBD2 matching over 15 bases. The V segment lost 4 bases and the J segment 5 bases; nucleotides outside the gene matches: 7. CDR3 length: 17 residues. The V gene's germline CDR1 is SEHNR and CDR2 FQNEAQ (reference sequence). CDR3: CASSYGTGLAGGDTQYF. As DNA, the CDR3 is TGTGCCAGCAGCTACGGGACGGGACTAGCGGGAGGAGATACGCAGTATTTT.

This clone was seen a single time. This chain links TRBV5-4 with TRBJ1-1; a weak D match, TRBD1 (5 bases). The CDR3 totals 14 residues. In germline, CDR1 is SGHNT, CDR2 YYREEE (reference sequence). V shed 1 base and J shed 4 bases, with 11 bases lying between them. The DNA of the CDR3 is TGTGCCAGCAGCTTGAGGGGCGGAGGCACTGAAGCTTTCTTT. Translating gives CASSLRGGGTEAFF.

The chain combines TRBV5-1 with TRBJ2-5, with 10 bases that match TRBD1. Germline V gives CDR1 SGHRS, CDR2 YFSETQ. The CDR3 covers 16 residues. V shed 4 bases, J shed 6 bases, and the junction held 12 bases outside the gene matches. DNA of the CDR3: TGCGCCAGCAGCCCCTCCCGGGACAGGGGCTTGAAGACCCAGTACTTC. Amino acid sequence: CASSPSRDRGLKTQYF.

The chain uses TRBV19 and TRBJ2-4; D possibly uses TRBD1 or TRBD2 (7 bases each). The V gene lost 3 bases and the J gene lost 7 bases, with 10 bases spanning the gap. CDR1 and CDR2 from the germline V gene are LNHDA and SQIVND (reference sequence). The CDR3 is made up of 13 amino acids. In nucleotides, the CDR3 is TGTGCCAGTAGTATGCAGGGGGGGAACATTCAGTACTTC. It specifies CASSMQGGNIQYF.

CDR3: CASSQADRGTEAFF. The CDR3, as DNA: TGTGCCAGCAGCCAAGCCGACAGGGGCACTGAAGCTTTCTTT. This chain links TRBV4-2 with TRBJ1-1, with TRBD1 matching 8 bases. The CDR3 contains 14 residues. With 1 base clipped from V and 4 bases from J, the junction kept 2 bases outside the gene matches. Per the germline V gene, CDR1 is LGHNA and CDR2 is YNFKEQ.

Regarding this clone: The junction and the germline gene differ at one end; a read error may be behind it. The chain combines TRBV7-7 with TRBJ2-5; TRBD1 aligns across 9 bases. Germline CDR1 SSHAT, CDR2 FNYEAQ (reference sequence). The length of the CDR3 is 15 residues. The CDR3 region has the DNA TGTGCTAGCAGCCCGCGGACAGGGGAGGGAGAGACCCAGTACTTC. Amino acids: CASSPRTGEGETQYF.

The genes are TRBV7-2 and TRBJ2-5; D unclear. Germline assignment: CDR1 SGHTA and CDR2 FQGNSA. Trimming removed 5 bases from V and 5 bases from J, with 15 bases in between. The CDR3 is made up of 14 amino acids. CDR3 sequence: CASSPWTATETQYF. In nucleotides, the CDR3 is TGTGCCAGCAGCCCTTGGACCGCAACGGAGACCCAGTACTTC.

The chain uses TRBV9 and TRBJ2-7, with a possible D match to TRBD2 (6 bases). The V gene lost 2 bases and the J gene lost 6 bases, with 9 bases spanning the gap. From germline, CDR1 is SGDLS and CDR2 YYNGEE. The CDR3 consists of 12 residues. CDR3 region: CASSVPGGEQYF. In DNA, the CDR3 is TGTGCCAGCAGCGTCCCCGGGGGCGAGCAGTACTTC.

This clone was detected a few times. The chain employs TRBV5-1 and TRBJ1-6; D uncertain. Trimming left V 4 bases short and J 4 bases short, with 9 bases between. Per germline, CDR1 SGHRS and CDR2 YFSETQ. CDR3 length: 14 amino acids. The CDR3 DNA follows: TGCGCCAGCAGCGCCCAAGGTTATAATTCACCCCTCCACTTT. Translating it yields CASSAQGYNSPLHF.

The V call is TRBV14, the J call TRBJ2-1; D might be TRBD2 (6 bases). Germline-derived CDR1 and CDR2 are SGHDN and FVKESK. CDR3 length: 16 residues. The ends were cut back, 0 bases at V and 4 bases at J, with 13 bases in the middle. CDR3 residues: CASSQESGEVYNEQFF. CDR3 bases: TGTGCCAGCAGCCAAGAGTCGGGAGAGGTTTACAATGAGCAGTTCTTC.